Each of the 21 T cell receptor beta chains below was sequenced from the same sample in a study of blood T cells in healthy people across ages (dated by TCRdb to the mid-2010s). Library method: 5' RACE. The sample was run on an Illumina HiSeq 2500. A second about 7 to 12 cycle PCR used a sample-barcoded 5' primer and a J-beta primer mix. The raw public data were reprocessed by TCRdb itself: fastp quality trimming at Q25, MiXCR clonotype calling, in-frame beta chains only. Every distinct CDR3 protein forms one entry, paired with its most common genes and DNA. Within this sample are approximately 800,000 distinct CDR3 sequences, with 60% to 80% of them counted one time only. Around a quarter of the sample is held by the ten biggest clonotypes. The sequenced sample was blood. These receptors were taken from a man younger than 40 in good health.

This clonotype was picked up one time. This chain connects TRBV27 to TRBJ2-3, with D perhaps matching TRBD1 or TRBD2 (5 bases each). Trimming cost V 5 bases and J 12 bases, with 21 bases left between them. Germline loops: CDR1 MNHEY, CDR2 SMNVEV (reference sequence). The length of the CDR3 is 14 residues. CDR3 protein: CASSPTMIGARQYF. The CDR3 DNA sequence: TGTGCCAGCAGTCCTACTATGATCGGGGCGAGACAGTATTTT.

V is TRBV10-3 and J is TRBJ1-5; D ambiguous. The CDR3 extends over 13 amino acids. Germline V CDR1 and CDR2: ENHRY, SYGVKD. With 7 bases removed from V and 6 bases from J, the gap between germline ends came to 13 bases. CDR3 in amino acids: CAINGSPGQPQHF. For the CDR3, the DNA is TGTGCCATCAATGGGTCCCCCGGTCAGCCCCAGCATTTT.

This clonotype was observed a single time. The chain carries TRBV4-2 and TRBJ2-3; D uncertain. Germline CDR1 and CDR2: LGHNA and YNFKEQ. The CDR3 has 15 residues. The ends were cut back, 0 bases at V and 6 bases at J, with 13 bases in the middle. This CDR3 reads CASSQDLGLIDTQYF. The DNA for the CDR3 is TGTGCCAGCAGCCAAGATCTGGGCTTGATTGATACGCAGTATTTT.

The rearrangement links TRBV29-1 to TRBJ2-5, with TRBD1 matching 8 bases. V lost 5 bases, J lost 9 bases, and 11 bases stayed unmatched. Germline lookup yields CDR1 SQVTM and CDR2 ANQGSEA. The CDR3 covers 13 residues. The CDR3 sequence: CSVTQGENRPQYF. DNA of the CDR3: TGCAGCGTTACACAGGGGGAGAATAGGCCCCAGTACTTC.

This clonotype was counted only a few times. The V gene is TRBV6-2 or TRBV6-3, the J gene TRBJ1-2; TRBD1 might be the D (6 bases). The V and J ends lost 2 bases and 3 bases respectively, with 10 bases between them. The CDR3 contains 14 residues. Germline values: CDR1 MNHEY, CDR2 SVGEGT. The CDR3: CASSYRGRDYGYTF. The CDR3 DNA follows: TGTGCCAGCAGTTACAGGGGGAGAGACTATGGCTACACCTTC.

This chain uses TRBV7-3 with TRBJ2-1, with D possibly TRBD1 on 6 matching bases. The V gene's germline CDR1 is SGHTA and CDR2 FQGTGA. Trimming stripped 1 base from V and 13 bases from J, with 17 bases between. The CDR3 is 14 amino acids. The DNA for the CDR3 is TGTGCCAGCAGCTTAAAGCGTTTGGGGACAACCCAGTTCTTC. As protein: CASSLKRLGTTQFF.

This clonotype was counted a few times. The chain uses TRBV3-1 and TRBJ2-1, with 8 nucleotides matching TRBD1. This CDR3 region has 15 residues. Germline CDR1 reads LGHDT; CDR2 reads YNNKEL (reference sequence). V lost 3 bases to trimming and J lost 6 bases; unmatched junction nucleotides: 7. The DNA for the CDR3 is TGTGCCAGCAGCCACCTACAGGGGGACGGCAATGAGCAGTTCTTC. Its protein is CASSHLQGDGNEQFF.

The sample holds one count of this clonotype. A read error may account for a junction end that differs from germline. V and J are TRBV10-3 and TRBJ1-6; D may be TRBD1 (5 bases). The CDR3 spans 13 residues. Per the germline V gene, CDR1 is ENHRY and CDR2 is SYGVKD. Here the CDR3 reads CVIREMANSPLHF. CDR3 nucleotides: TGTGTCATCAGGGAGATGGCTAATTCACCCCTCCACTTT.

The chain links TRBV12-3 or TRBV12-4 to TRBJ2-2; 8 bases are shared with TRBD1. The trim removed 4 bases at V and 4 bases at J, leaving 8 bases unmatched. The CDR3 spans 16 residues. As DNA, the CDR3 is TGTGCCAGCAGTTCTAGGGGACAGGCGATCACCGGGGAGCTGTTTTTT. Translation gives CASSSRGQAITGELFF.

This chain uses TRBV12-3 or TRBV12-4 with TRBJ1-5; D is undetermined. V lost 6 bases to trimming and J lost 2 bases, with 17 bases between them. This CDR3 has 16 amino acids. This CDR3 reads CASSSGILDGNQPQHF. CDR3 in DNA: TGTGCCAGCAGCTCTGGAATCCTGGATGGCAATCAGCCCCAGCATTTT.

The CDR3 is CSAGSLAEGSEQYF. The DNA for the CDR3 is TGCAGTGCTGGATCCTTAGCCGAGGGCTCCGAGCAGTACTTC. This chain links TRBV20-1 with TRBJ2-7, with a tentative D call TRBD2 (5 bases). Germline values: CDR1 DFQATT, CDR2 SNEGSKA (reference sequence). The V gene lost 5 bases and the J gene lost 6 bases, with 20 bases spanning the gap. This CDR3 comprises 14 residues.

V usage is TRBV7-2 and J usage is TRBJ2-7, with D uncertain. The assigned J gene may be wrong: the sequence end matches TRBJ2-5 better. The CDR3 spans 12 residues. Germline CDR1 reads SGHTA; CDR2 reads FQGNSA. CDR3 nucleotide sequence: TGTACCAGCAGCTTACTTCAAGAGACCCAGTACTTC. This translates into CTSSLLQETQYF.

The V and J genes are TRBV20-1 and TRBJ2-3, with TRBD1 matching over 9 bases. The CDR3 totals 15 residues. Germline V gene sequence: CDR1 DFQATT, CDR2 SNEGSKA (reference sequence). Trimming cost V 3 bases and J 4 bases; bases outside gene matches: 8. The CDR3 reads CSARPRQGVADTQYF. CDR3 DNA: TGCAGTGCTAGGCCCCGACAGGGGGTGGCAGATACGCAGTATTTT.

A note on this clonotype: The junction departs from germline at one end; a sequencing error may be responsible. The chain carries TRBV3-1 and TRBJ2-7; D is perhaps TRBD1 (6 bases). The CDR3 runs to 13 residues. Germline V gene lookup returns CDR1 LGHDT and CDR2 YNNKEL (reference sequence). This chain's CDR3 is CASSRSTGFEQYF. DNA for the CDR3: TGTGCTAGCAGCCGGAGCACAGGGTTCGAGCAGTACTTC.

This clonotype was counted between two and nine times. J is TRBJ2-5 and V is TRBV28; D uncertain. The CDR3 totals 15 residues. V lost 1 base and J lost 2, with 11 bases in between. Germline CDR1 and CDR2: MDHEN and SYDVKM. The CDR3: CASSLSAAIQETQYF. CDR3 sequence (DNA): TGTGCCAGCAGTTTATCGGCAGCTATACAAGAGACCCAGTACTTC.

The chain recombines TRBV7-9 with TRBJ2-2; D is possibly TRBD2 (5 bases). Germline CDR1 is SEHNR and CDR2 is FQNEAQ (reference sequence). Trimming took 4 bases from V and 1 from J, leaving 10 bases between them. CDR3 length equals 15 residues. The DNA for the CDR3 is TGTGCCAGCAGCTCTCCAGGAGGGAACACCGGGGAGCTGTTTTTT. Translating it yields CASSSPGGNTGELFF.

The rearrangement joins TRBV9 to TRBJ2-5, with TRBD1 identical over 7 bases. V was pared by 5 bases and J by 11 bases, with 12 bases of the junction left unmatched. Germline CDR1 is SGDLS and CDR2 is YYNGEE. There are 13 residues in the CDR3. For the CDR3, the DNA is TGTGCCAGCAGAGAAACAGGGGTACAGGAGCAGTACTTC. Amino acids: CASRETGVQEQYF.

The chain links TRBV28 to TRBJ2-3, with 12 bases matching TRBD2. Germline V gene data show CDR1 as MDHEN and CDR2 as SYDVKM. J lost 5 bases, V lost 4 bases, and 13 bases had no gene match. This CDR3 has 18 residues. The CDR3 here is CASSSRLAGAHGGDTQYF. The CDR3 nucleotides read TGTGCCAGCAGTTCCCGACTAGCGGGAGCCCATGGGGGAGATACGCAGTATTTT.

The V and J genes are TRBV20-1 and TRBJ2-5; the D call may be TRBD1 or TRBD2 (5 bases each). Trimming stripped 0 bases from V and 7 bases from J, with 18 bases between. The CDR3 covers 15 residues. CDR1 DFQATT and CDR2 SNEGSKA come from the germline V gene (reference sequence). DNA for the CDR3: TGCAGTGCTAGAGATCCGGGACGTTTCCTGGGGACCCAGTACTTC. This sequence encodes CSARDPGRFLGTQYF.

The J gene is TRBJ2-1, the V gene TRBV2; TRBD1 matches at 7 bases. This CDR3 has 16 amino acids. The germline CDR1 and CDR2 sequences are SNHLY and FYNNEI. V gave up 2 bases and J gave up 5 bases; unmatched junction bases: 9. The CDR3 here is CASSETGQRFHNEQFF. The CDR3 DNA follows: TGTGCCAGCAGTGAAACGGGACAGAGATTCCACAATGAGCAGTTCTTC. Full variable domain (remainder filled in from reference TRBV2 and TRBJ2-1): EPEVTQTPSHQVTQMGQEVILRCVPISNHLYFYWYRQILGQKVEFLVSFYNNEISEKSEIFDDQFSVERPDGSNFTLKIRSTKLEDSAMYFCASSETGQRFHNEQFFGPGTRLTVL.

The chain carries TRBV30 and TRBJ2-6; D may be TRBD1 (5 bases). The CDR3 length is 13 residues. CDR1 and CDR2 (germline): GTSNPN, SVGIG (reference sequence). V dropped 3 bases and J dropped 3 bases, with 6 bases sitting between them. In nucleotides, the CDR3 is TGTGCCTGGAGGACAGATGGGGCCAACGTCCTGACTTTC. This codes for CAWRTDGANVLTF.